Listed below are T cell receptor beta chains from one sample, sequenced in a study of beta chain features in type 1 diabetes. Using immunoSEQ multiplex PCR, the repertoire was profiled, and TCRdb retains in-frame clones only, with some absent. The repertoire holds 600,000 to 750,000 clones, with approximately 13% as singletons. The sequenced sample was naive CD4+ T cells from blood. The receptors stem from a man aged 25 to 45 with type 1 diabetes. Both conserved end residues are part of each CDR3. The order of the fields is clone size, J gene, D gene, V gene, CDR3 DNA, CDR3 protein. D genes are given only for firm matches. Not all rows give a size; the values are once, few, many and, for expanded clones, a class.

clone size: few
J gene: TRBJ1-2
D gene: -
V gene: TRBV19
CDR3 DNA: TGTGCCAGTAGGGGCAGGGGACTTCTTGGCTACACCTTC
CDR3 protein: CASRGRGLLGYTF

clone size: -
J gene: TRBJ1-1
D gene: TRBD1
V gene: TRBV2
CDR3 DNA: TGTGCCAGCACGGGACAGGGGTTAGGGGACACTGAAGCTTTCTTT
CDR3 protein: CASTGQGLGDTEAFF

clone size: -
J gene: TRBJ2-2
D gene: TRBD2
V gene: TRBV2
CDR3 DNA: TGTGCCAGCAGTGAACGAGCGGGGGGTGCCGGGGAGCTGTTTTTT
CDR3 protein: CASSERAGGAGELFF

clone size: -
J gene: TRBJ1-2
D gene: -
V gene: TRBV28
CDR3 DNA: TGTGCCAGCAGTTCGGGGCTCCCCTATGGCTACACCTTC
CDR3 protein: CASSSGLPYGYTF

clone size: -
J gene: TRBJ2-7
D gene: -
V gene: TRBV5-5
CDR3 DNA: TGTGCCAGCAGCTTGTTGACGGAAGGAGGCGAGCAGTACTTC
CDR3 protein: CASSLLTEGGEQYF

clone size: -
J gene: TRBJ1-6
D gene: -
V gene: TRBV4-3
CDR3 DNA: TGCGCCAGCAGCCAAGATGTCCCGACGCGGGGCGCCTATAATTCACCCCTCCACTTT
CDR3 protein: CASSQDVPTRGAYNSPLHF

clone size: -
J gene: TRBJ1-2
D gene: TRBD1
V gene: TRBV10-3
CDR3 DNA: TGTGCCATCAGTCGGGACAGGGTAACTAAAGGCTACACCTTC
CDR3 protein: CAISRDRVTKGYTF

clone size: -
J gene: TRBJ1-5
D gene: -
V gene: TRBV11-2
CDR3 DNA: TGTGCCAGCAGCCTAAGGCAGACCAATCAGCCCCAGCATTTT
CDR3 protein: CASSLRQTNQPQHF

clone size: few
J gene: TRBJ1-6
D gene: TRBD1
V gene: TRBV10-3
CDR3 DNA: TGTGCCATCACCGGACAGGGGGGATCTTCACCCCTCCACTTT
CDR3 protein: CAITGQGGSSPLHF

clone size: few
J gene: TRBJ1-2
D gene: TRBD1
V gene: TRBV18
CDR3 DNA: TGTGCCAGCTCACCCCTGGACAGGCCACCGTATGGCTACACCTTC
CDR3 protein: CASSPLDRPPYGYTF

clone size: -
J gene: TRBJ2-7
D gene: -
V gene: TRBV9
CDR3 DNA: TGTGCCAGCAGCGTAAGTGGAGGGAAAGGATACGAGCAGTACTTC
CDR3 protein: CASSVSGGKGYEQYF

clone size: few
J gene: TRBJ2-1
D gene: -
V gene: TRBV7-9
CDR3 DNA: TGTGCCAGCAGCCCACAGGGCTCAGGGGAGCAGTTCTTC
CDR3 protein: CASSPQGSGEQFF

clone size: few
J gene: TRBJ2-7
D gene: -
V gene: TRBV9
CDR3 DNA: TGTGCCAGCAGCGTTGGTCTAACGGGCACCTACGAGCAGTACTTC
CDR3 protein: CASSVGLTGTYEQYF

clone size: -
J gene: TRBJ2-7
D gene: -
V gene: TRBV19
CDR3 DNA: TGTGCCAGTAGTACGGGGACTCCTACCAACAAGCAGTACTTC
CDR3 protein: CASSTGTPTNKQYF

clone size: few
J gene: TRBJ1-6
D gene: -
V gene: TRBV9
CDR3 DNA: TGTGCCAGCAGCGTAGCTCCGGCGGATCCTGAGAGTTCACCCCTCCACTTT
CDR3 protein: CASSVAPADPESSPLHF

clone size: -
J gene: TRBJ2-7
D gene: -
V gene: TRBV2
CDR3 DNA: TGTGCCAGCAGTGAAGGAGGGGATCCCTACGAGCAGTACTTC
CDR3 protein: CASSEGGDPYEQYF

clone size: -
J gene: TRBJ2-2
D gene: -
V gene: TRBV4-2
CDR3 DNA: TGTGCCAGCAGCCGCCTACAGGGAGAGTTAGCCGGGGAGCTGTTTTTT
CDR3 protein: CASSRLQGELAGELFF

clone size: few
J gene: TRBJ2-2
D gene: -
V gene: TRBV29-1
CDR3 DNA: TGCAGCGTGACCTCGGGGGGCCGCGACACCGGGGAGCTGTTTTTT
CDR3 protein: CSVTSGGRDTGELFF

clone size: -
J gene: TRBJ1-6
D gene: -
V gene: TRBV7-9
CDR3 DNA: TGTGCCAGCAGCTTACAAGGAGGCCTTAATTCACCCCTCCACTTT
CDR3 protein: CASSLQGGLNSPLHF

clone size: few
J gene: TRBJ2-2
D gene: -
V gene: TRBV9
CDR3 DNA: TGTGCCAGCAGCGTTCGCACCTCGGCTTCGAACACCGGGGAGCTGTTTTTT
CDR3 protein: CASSVRTSASNTGELFF

clone size: -
J gene: TRBJ2-1
D gene: -
V gene: TRBV7-2
CDR3 DNA: TGTGCCAGCAGCTTAGAAGTCCACAGGCAGCAGTTCTTC
CDR3 protein: CASSLEVHRQQFF

clone size: few
J gene: TRBJ2-7
D gene: -
V gene: TRBV29-1
CDR3 DNA: TGCAGCGTCGGCAGAACTTACGAGCAGTACTTC
CDR3 protein: CSVGRTYEQYF

clone size: few
J gene: TRBJ2-5
D gene: TRBD2
V gene: TRBV25-1
CDR3 DNA: TGTGCCAGCAGCGGACTAGCGGGGGGAGAGACCCAGTACTTC
CDR3 protein: CASSGLAGGETQYF